The sequence of this T cell receptor beta chain was determined in a study of CD8+CD57+ T cells in acquired aplastic anemia. Across the study: Sorted CD4+ plus CD8+ cells gave DNA averaging about 3.2 ug. Approximately 11 million reads were obtained on average for healthy donor CD4+ cells.

V was shortened by 1 base and J by 3 bases, with 19 bases between the two germline ends. This CDR3 is built from 16 residues. CDR1 GTSNPN and CDR2 SVGIG come from the germline V gene (reference sequence). In this sample, this clonotype turned up a few times. Its antigen is undetermined. The template for TCR beta VDJ and CDR3 sequence profiling was genomic DNA. Each CDR3 protein gets one entry after TCRdb re-called the reads with MiXCR. Here the sample spans about 170,000 distinct CDR3 sequences, about 64% being singletons. Study-wide findings and caveats: A set of some 28 CD8+ CDR3 sequences was shared between patients and controls, and these sequences appeared highly expressed in patients. Patients and controls had CD8+ Simpson's diversity values that were not significantly distinct.

The sample comprised sorted CD4+, CD8+, or CD8+CD57+ T cells (not recorded which) from PBMCs. The sequence was obtained from a human donor in good health. The rearrangement links TRBV30 to TRBJ2-7; possible D gene TRBD1, 6 bases. DNA for the CDR3: TGTGCCTGGAGTGGGGTATTTGAGAACAGGGTCTACGAGCAGTACTTC. Protein: CAWSGVFENRVYEQYF.